This T cell receptor beta chain was recovered during a study of blood T cell repertoires in COVID-19. On the study more broadly: PBMCs, B-cell-depleted T cells, or T cells provided the cDNA or gDNA that made up the material.

In the original processing: The authors estimated nucleated cell counts from reference gene primer amplification. Here immunoSEQ multiplex PCR was the method, and the copy in TCRdb shows in-frame clones only, minus some. The V and J calls and clone size come from that table; D and trimming were worked out from the DNA. The sample records under 200,000 clones, about 84% being singletons. Losses at the gene ends were 5 bases for V and 1 base for J; bases not matched to a gene: 4. This CDR3 is built from 15 residues. Germline V gene lookup returns CDR1 SEHNR and CDR2 FQNEAQ (reference sequence). Everyone who took part was roughly 18 to 100 years old, and they came from about two dozen US areas.

The TCR was taken from a woman in her thirties or forties with acute COVID-19. The sample was PBMCs or T cells enriched from blood (not recorded which). The V gene is TRBV7-9, the J gene TRBJ2-1, with 8 bases fitting TRBD2. CDR3 coding DNA: TGTGCCAGCAGCCCTCCTAGCGGGTCCTACAATGAGCAGTTCTTC. Residues: CASSPPSGSYNEQFF.